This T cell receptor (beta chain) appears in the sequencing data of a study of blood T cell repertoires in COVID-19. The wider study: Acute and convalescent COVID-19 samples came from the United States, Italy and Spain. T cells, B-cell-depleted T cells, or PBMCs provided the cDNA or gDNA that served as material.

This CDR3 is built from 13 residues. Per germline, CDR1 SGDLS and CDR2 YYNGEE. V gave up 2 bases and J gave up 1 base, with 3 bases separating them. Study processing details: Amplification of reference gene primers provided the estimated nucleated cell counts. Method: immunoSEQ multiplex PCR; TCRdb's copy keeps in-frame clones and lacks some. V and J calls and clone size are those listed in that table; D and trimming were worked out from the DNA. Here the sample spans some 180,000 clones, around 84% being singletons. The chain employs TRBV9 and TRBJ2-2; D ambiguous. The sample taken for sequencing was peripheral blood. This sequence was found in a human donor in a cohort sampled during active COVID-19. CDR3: CASSVRNTGELFF. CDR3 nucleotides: TGTGCCAGCAGCGTCAGGAACACCGGGGAGCTGTTTTTT.